This TCR beta chain was captured by sequencing in a study of T cell responses to AZD1222 COVID-19 vaccine. This table comes from immunoSEQ multiplex PCR, and its TCRdb copy is limited to in-frame clones, with some not included. Of around 83,000 clones detected, about 91% appear once; the ten largest clones hold approximately 5.5%. The CDR3 covers 16 residues. Germline CDR1 reads SGHVS; CDR2 reads FNYEAQ. V shed 8 bases, J shed 1 base, and the junction held 10 bases outside the gene matches. Worth noting for this clone: What it recognizes is unknown.

Study-wide results and caveats: Donor demographics were predominantly white British with a female majority; clonal diversity may be underestimated. Following two doses of AZD1222, Spike-specific TCR breadth and depth rose.

The sequencing used peripheral blood, collected on day 0 of AZD1222 vaccination. The receptor comes from an adult in good health. The chain couples TRBV7-6 to TRBJ2-2; TRBD1 matches 7 bases. DNA of the CDR3: TGTGCCAGCGGCAGGACAGGACCCAAGAACACCGGGGAGCTGTTTTTT. It yields the protein CASGRTGPKNTGELFF.